A selection of T cell receptor beta chains follows, all from one sample in a study of cytomegalovirus exposure and HLA in healthy donors. Here immunoSEQ multiplex PCR was the method, and the copy in TCRdb shows in-frame clones only, minus some. Of 150,000 to 160,000 clones in the sample, around three quarters were seen once. Sequencing was carried out using PBMCs. The receptors originated from a woman aged 40 to 50 in good health and CMV-seronegative. Both conserved end residues are part of each CDR3. Fields, in order: V gene, J gene, clone size, D gene, CDR3 DNA, CDR3 protein. A D gene is named only where the DNA matches it firmly. Part of the rows lack a size; the others show once, few, many or a class for expanded clones.

TRBV5-1	TRBJ2-5	.	.	TGCGCCAGCAGCCTGGGGGCAGAAGAGACCCAGTACTTC	CASSLGAEETQYF
TRBV6-6	TRBJ1-4	few	.	TGTGCCGGCCAAAGAGGGGGTGGTGAAAAACTGTTTTTT	CAGQRGGGEKLFF
TRBV7-9	TRBJ1-1	.	.	TGTGCCAGCAGTTTCGGTCGGGACACTGAAGCTTTCTTT	CASSFGRDTEAFF
TRBV6-5	TRBJ2-7	.	.	TGTGCCAGCAGTTCTAGCAGGGGGGCCATGTCCTACGAGCAGTACTTC	CASSSSRGAMSYEQYF
TRBV4-1	TRBJ1-4	few	.	TGCGCCAGCAGCCATGGACAGACCCTAGGGACAACTAATGAAAAACTGTTTTTT	CASSHGQTLGTTNEKLFF
TRBV6-6	TRBJ1-2	.	.	TGTGCCAGCAGTACATCGACTACAGGGAACGGCTACACCTTC	CASSTSTTGNGYTF
TRBV28	TRBJ2-3	.	.	TGTGCCAGCAGTTTAAGCCCCACAGGGTTACTCACAGATACGCAGTATTTT	CASSLSPTGLLTDTQYF
TRBV9	TRBJ2-7	.	.	TGTGCCAGCAGCCCCCGCAGCACAGCCTACGAGCAGTACTTC	CASSPRSTAYEQYF
TRBV29-1	TRBJ2-7	.	TRBD2	TGCAGCGTTGAATCTAGCGGGGGGTGGGAGCAGTACTTC	CSVESSGGWEQYF
TRBV6-6	TRBJ1-1	.	TRBD1	TGTGCCAGCAGGCCCCCGACAGGGCGGGCGACTGAAGCTTTCTTT	CASRPPTGRATEAFF
TRBV10-3	TRBJ2-5	.	TRBD1	TGTGCCATGGCCCTTAGCGCAGGGGGCCAAGAGACCCAGTACTTC	CAMALSAGGQETQYF
TRBV5-1	TRBJ1-4	.	.	TGCGCCAGCAGCTTCTCTGGGGCAGGGCGTGAAAAACTGTTTTTT	CASSFSGAGREKLFF
TRBV10-3	TRBJ1-4	.	TRBD1	TGTGCCATCAGCCCCGATCCTTTCGACAGGGGTTGGGAAAAACTGTTTTTT	CAISPDPFDRGWEKLFF
TRBV11-2	TRBJ2-1	.	.	TGTGCCAGCAGTCCCAGGGTAGGTGAGCAGTTCTTC	CASSPRVGEQFF
TRBV7-8	TRBJ1-1	.	.	TGTGCCAGCAGCTTGGACAGCCACCTGAACACTGAAGCTTTCTTT	CASSLDSHLNTEAFF
TRBV11-2	TRBJ2-2	.	TRBD1	TGTGCCAGCAGCCGCGGGACAGGGGTCACCGGGGAGCTGTTTTTT	CASSRGTGVTGELFF
TRBV2	TRBJ1-2	.	TRBD1	TGTGCCAGCAGGGGGGGGACAGGGGGCTTTGGCTACACCTTC	CASRGGTGGFGYTF
TRBV10-2	TRBJ1-5	.	.	TGCGCCAGCAGTGAAACCCAGGGGAGCTGCAATCAGCCCCAGCATTTT	CASSETQGSCNQPQHF
TRBV11-3	TRBJ2-7	few	TRBD1	TGTGCCAGCAGCTTAGGGACAGGGACAGCGGAGCAGTACTTC	CASSLGTGTAEQYF
TRBV29-1	TRBJ2-5	.	TRBD2	TGCAGCGTCCTTTTAGCGGGAGGGGACGAGACCCAGTACTTC	CSVLLAGGDETQYF
TRBV7-8	TRBJ1-4	.	.	TGTGCCAGCAGCTTATTACCAAGAGTGGGGAGGGGGACACGGGATGAAAAACTGTTTTTT	CASSLLPRVGRGTRDEKLFF
TRBV11-3	TRBJ2-7	.	TRBD1	TGTGCCAGCAGCCAAAGTCGGGACAGCTACGAGCAGTACTTC	CASSQSRDSYEQYF
TRBV10-3	TRBJ2-5	.	.	TGTGCCATCAGTGAATGGGACTCCATCTACTTC	CAISEWDSIYF
TRBV6-6	TRBJ2-7	.	.	TGTGCCAGCAGTTACTCCGGCAGGGATGGGCAGTACTTC	CASSYSGRDGQYF
TRBV6-1	TRBJ2-1	.	.	TGTGCCAGCAGTATCGACAGTAGCTCCTACAATGAGCAGTTCTTC	CASSIDSSSYNEQFF